This is a list of T cell receptor beta chains from one sample in a study of CD4+ T cells in melanoma. The assay was immunoSEQ multiplex PCR, and TCRdb's table has in-frame clones only and misses some. The data contain approximately 16,000 clones, roughly 83% of them seen just once; the ten biggest clones take up 5.5% to 8%. Sequencing was carried out using cells from a culture (not recorded whether cultured in vitro). These receptors were obtained from a human donor with melanoma. Each CDR3 is given with its conserved first and last residue. D genes are given only for firm matches. Clone sizes are given selectively: once, few, many, or a class where the clone is expanded.

j_call d_call v_call clone_size cdr3_nt cdr3_aa
TRBJ2-1 TRBD2 TRBV7-9 once TGTGCCAGCAGCCCGACTAGCGGGGGGGCCCCTTACAATGAGCAGTTCTTC CASSPTSGGAPYNEQFF
TRBJ2-1 TRBD2 TRBV30 few TGTGCCTGGAGTGCCAGTAGCGGGGGGGCCCTTTCCTACAATGAGCAGTTCTTC CAWSASSGGALSYNEQFF
TRBJ1-1 . TRBV5-4 once TGTGCCAGTCGACTCTGGGGCTCTCTAAACACTGAAGCTTTCTTT CASRLWGSLNTEAFF
TRBJ1-3 . TRBV5-6 . TGTGCCAGCAGCTTGCGCGACGGAGGAAACACCATATATTTT CASSLRDGGNTIYF
TRBJ2-2 . TRBV30 once TGTGCCTGGAGCGGGGGCTTTAACACCGGGGAGCTGTTTTTT CAWSGGFNTGELFF
TRBJ1-5 . TRBV10-1 . TGCGCCAGCAGTGAGCCAGCGTCGGGCAGTGGCAATCAGCCCCAGCATTTT CASSEPASGSGNQPQHF
TRBJ2-3 . TRBV9 . TGTGCCAGCAGCCCATTTAACCCGGCAGCTAGAACTTTCACAGATACGCAGTATTTT CASSPFNPAARTFTDTQYF
TRBJ1-1 . TRBV2 . TGTGCCAGCAGTGTTCAACTCAGGGCCCCTGAAGCTTTCTTT CASSVQLRAPEAFF
TRBJ1-3 TRBD1 TRBV2 few TGTGCCAGCAGGACAGGGGTCTTCTCTGGAAACACCATATATTTT CASRTGVFSGNTIYF
TRBJ2-5 . TRBV2 few TGTGCCAGCAACCCCGGGGTGGAGACCCAGTACTTC CASNPGVETQYF
TRBJ2-3 . TRBV5-1 . TGCGCCAGCAGCTTGGCTGACTCTTCCCACACAGATACGCAGTATTTT CASSLADSSHTDTQYF